This T cell receptor beta chain was sequenced in a study of beta chain features in type 1 diabetes. Study results and caveats: There was a moderate but significant shortening of TCRB CDR3s in all four CD4+ subsets of Type 1 diabetes patients.

Every bit of the isolated RNA underwent reverse transcription, so sequencing read expressed TCRB transcripts. Assay used: immunoSEQ multiplex PCR; TCRdb lists only in-frame clones, some missing. This sample carries 130,000 or so clones, 9% of them seen once, and the ten largest clones take approximately 0.7%. The germline V gene has CDR1 DFQATT and CDR2 SNEGSKA (reference sequence). V dropped 1 base and J dropped 5 bases, with 5 bases sitting between them. The CDR3 loop spans 11 amino acids. Of note for this clone: The antigen is undetermined. This sample includes further DNA sequences coding for the same CDR3.

Sequencing was done on a sample of central memory CD4+ T cells from blood. This clonotype was sampled from a man younger than 40 with type 1 diabetes. The chain carries TRBV20-1 and TRBJ1-1; unclear D gene. CDR3 amino acids: CSARGGTEAFF. The DNA for the CDR3 is TGCAGTGCTAGAGGAGGTACTGAAGCTTTCTTT.